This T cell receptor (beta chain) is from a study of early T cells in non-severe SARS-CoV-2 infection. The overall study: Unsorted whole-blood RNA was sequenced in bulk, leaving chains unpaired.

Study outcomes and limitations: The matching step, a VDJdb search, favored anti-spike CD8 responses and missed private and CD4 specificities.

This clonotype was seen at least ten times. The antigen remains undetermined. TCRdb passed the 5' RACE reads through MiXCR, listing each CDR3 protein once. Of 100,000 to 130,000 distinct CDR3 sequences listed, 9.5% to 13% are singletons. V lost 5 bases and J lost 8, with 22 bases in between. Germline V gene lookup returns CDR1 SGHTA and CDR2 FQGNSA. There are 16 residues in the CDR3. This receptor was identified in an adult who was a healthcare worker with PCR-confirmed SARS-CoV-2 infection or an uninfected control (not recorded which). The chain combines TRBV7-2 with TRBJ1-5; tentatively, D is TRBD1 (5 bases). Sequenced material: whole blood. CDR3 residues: CASSRSSWTGGKPQHF. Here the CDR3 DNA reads TGTGCCAGCAGCCGTTCTTCTTGGACGGGGGGTAAGCCCCAGCATTTT.